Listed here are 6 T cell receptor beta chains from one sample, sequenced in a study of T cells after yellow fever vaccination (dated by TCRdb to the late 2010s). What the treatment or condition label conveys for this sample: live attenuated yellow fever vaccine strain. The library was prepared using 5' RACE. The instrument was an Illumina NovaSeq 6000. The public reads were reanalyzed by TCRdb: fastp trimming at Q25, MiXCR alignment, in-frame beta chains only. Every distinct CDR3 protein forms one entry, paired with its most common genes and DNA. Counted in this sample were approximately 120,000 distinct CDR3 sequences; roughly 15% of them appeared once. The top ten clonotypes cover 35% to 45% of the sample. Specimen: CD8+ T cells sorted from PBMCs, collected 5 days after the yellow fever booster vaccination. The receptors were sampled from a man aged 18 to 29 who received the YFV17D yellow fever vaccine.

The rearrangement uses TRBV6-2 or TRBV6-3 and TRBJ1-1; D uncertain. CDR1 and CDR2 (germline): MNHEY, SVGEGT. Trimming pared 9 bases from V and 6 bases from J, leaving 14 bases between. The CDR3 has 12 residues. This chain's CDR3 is CASSTGGAEAFF. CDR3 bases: TGTGCCAGTTCCACCGGAGGTGCTGAAGCTTTCTTT.

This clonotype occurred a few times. The CDR3 DNA sequence: TGTGCCAGCAGCGTAGAGGGGGACAGGAACCAGCCCCAGCATTTT. It specifies CASSVEGDRNQPQHF. The chain links TRBV9 to TRBJ1-5; 8 nucleotides match TRBD1. CDR1 SGDLS and CDR2 YYNGEE come from the germline V gene. The CDR3 spans 15 residues. The trim removed 0 bases at V and 7 bases at J, leaving 6 bases unmatched.

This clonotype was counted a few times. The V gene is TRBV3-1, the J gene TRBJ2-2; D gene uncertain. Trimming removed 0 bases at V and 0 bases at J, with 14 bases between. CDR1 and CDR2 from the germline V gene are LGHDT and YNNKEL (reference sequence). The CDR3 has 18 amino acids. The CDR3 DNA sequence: TGTGCCAGCAGCCAAGAATCTAAAGGCGACCCGAACACCGGGGAGCTGTTTTTT. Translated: CASSQESKGDPNTGELFF.

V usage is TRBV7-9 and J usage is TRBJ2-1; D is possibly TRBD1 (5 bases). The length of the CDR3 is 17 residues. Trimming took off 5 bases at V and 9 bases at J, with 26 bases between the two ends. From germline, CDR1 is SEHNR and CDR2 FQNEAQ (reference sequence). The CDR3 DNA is TGTGCCAGCAGCCCTTGGGCTGCTGGGGCAGGGAAGGGTGAGCAGTTCTTC. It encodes CASSPWAAGAGKGEQFF.

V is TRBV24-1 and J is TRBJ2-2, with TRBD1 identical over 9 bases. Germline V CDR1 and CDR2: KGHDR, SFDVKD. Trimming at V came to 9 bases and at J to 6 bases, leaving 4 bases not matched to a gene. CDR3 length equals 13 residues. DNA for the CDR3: TGTGCCACCGGGACAGGGAGTGCCGGGGAGCTGTTTTTT. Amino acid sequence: CATGTGSAGELFF.

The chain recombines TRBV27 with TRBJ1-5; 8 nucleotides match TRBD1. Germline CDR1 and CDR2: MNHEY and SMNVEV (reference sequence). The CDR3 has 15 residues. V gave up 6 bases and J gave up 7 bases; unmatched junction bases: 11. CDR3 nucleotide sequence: TGTGCCAGCAGATCTGGACAGGGTGGGCTGCAGCCCCAGCATTTT. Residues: CASRSGQGGLQPQHF.